These 4 T cell receptor beta chains originate from one sample sequenced in a study of CD8+ T cells in alopecia areata. Treatment denoted: oral pan-JAK inhibitor, 5-10 mg twice daily. Extracted from the samples, RNA was reverse transcribed into cDNA to serve as the sequencing template. This table comes from immunoSEQ multiplex PCR, and its TCRdb copy is limited to in-frame clones, with some not included. The table includes some 170,000 clones, roughly 60% detected once. The starting material was CD4+ T cells sorted from blood, obtained at roughly week 58, from a patient treated with tofacitinib. These receptors were collected from a human donor with alopecia areata.

The chain links TRBV25-1 to TRBJ2-5; 9 positions match TRBD1. With 6 bases clipped from V and 7 bases from J, the junction kept 6 bases outside the gene matches. The CDR3 spans 13 residues. Germline V gene data show CDR1 as MGHDK and CDR2 as SYGVNS. The CDR3 protein is CASRGQGDGTQYF. CDR3 in DNA: TGTGCCAGCAGGGGACAGGGAGACGGGACCCAGTACTTC.

V gene TRBV30 combines with J gene TRBJ2-2; D remains unclear. Deletions cut 1 base from V and 2 bases from J, with 8 bases between. Per the germline V gene, CDR1 is GTSNPN and CDR2 is SVGIG (reference sequence). The CDR3 totals 14 residues. The CDR3: CAWSAARNTGELFF. CDR3 nucleotide sequence: TGTGCCTGGAGTGCTGCTCGTAACACCGGGGAGCTGTTTTTT.

CDR3: CASSPGLVLYEQYF. The CDR3 DNA sequence: TGTGCCAGCAGCCCGGGGCTGGTTCTCTACGAGCAGTACTTC. This chain connects TRBV2 to TRBJ2-7, with D perhaps TRBD1 or TRBD2 (5 bases each). Germline-derived CDR1 and CDR2 are SNHLY and FYNNEI. Trimming took off 6 bases at V and 3 bases at J, with 15 bases between the two ends. The CDR3 is 14 residues long.

About this clone itself: This same CDR3 is encoded by further DNA sequences in the sample. The rearrangement uses TRBV7-2 and TRBJ1-2; TRBD1 might be the D (5 bases). V shed 2 bases and J shed 4 bases, with 5 bases lying between them. Germline CDR1 reads SGHTA; CDR2 reads FQGNSA. The CDR3 runs to 12 residues. The CDR3 DNA reads as TGTGCCAGCAGCTTACAGGGCTATGGCTACACCTTC. Translation: CASSLQGYGYTF.